The 10 T cell receptor beta chains reported below all come from one sample, sequenced in a study of OX40 agonist ivuxolimab in advanced cancers. The table came from immunoSEQ multiplex PCR; TCRdb's copy has only in-frame clones and leaves some out. The sample contains 60,000 to 75,000 clones, about nine tenths of which appear only once. The specimen was CD4+ or CD8+ T cells sorted from blood, collected in a trial of the OX40 agonist ivuxolimab. Receptors were obtained from an adult with an advanced solid tumor such as melanoma, head and neck, liver or kidney cancer.

This chain joins TRBV13 and TRBJ1-5; 7 bases map to TRBD1. V lost 3 bases, J lost 6 bases, and 5 bases stayed unmatched. Germline CDR1 and CDR2: PRHDT and FYEKMQ (reference sequence). CDR3 size: 14 residues. The CDR3 loop reads CASSLGTAVQPQHF. The CDR3 nucleotides read TGTGCCAGCAGCTTGGGGACAGCAGTTCAGCCCCAGCATTTT.

The chain recombines TRBV5-6 with TRBJ2-5; unclear D gene. Germline V gene sequence: CDR1 SGHDT, CDR2 YYEEEE. The CDR3 consists of 16 residues. V was trimmed by 0 bases and J by 0 bases, leaving 12 bases between them. CDR3 bases: TGTGCCAGCAGCTTGGCTTCACAATCGTACCAAGAGACCCAGTACTTC. It codes for CASSLASQSYQETQYF.

The chain combines TRBV9 with TRBJ2-1, with a weak D call TRBD2 (5 bases). The germline V gene has CDR1 SGDLS and CDR2 YYNGEE. V was clipped by 4 bases and J by 7 bases, with 18 bases between them. The CDR3 is made up of 15 amino acids. CDR3 amino acids: CASSTWTGFGNEQFF. CDR3 sequence (DNA): TGTGCCAGCAGCACATGGACGGGATTCGGGAATGAGCAGTTCTTC.

The rearrangement uses TRBV5-6 and TRBJ2-6; 7 bases fit TRBD2. With V trimmed by 1 base and J by 2 bases, 12 bases remained unmatched. Per the germline V gene, CDR1 is SGHDT and CDR2 is YYEEEE. The CDR3 spans 19 residues. The CDR3 is CASSLYGLAGDAGANVLTF. The CDR3 coding sequence is TGTGCCAGCAGCTTGTATGGGTTGGCGGGAGATGCTGGGGCCAACGTCCTGACTTTC.

This rearrangement joins TRBV6-1 to TRBJ2-1, with D perhaps matching TRBD2 (5 bases). The V end was cut by 4 bases, the J end by 9 bases, with 13 bases between. There are 13 residues in the CDR3. Germline V gene sequence: CDR1 MNHNS, CDR2 SASEGT. The CDR3: CASSGTSKGEQFF. DNA for the CDR3: TGTGCCAGCAGTGGTACTAGTAAAGGTGAGCAGTTCTTC.

This chain uses TRBV28 with TRBJ2-7; D possibly matches TRBD1 or TRBD2 (5 bases each). The germline gives CDR1 MDHEN, CDR2 SYDVKM. Trimming took 5 bases from V and 3 from J, leaving 17 bases between them. The length of the CDR3 is 15 residues. The CDR3 here is CASSPYVGPYYEQYF. The CDR3, as DNA: TGTGCCAGCAGTCCCTATGTGGGACCGTACTACGAGCAGTACTTC.

V is TRBV28 and J is TRBJ2-2; 7 nucleotides line up with TRBD1. Trimming at V came to 6 bases and at J to 1 base, leaving 8 bases not matched to a gene. Germline V gene data show CDR1 as MDHEN and CDR2 as SYDVKM. This CDR3 has 16 amino acids. CDR3 coding DNA: TGTGCCAGCAGCTCCCTTGGGGACAGGAACACCGGGGAGCTGTTTTTT. This codes for CASSSLGDRNTGELFF.

V is TRBV4-1 and J is TRBJ2-5; D is undetermined. The germline V gene has CDR1 MGHRA and CDR2 YSYEKL. Trimming pared 3 bases from V and 5 bases from J, leaving 10 bases between. The length of the CDR3 is 13 residues. The CDR3 nucleotides read TGCGCCAGCAGCCAGAACGCGCGGGAGACCCAGTACTTC. This translates into CASSQNARETQYF.

This chain links TRBV4-3 with TRBJ2-2; 10 nucleotides match TRBD2. CDR3 size: 19 residues. Germline-derived CDR1 and CDR2 are LGHNA and YSLEER. Losses at the gene ends were 0 bases for V and 4 bases for J; bases not matched to a gene: 11. The CDR3: CASSQEGVEAGGLTGELFF. CDR3 in DNA: TGCGCCAGCAGCCAAGAGGGGGTAGAAGCGGGAGGGCTCACCGGGGAGCTGTTTTTT.

This clone was counted once. The genes are TRBV7-2 and TRBJ1-2, with 8 bases aligning to TRBD1. Germline CDR1 reads SGHTA; CDR2 reads FQGNSA. This CDR3 is 12 amino acids long. V shed 4 bases and J 8 bases; nucleotides not matched to a gene: 3. CDR3 residues: CASSSDRGGYTF. CDR3 DNA sequence: TGTGCCAGCAGCTCCGACAGGGGCGGCTACACCTTC.